These 24 T cell receptor beta chains were all obtained from the same sample, sequenced in a study of OX40 agonist ivuxolimab in advanced cancers. The repertoire was sequenced with immunoSEQ multiplex PCR; TCRdb's copy has only in-frame clones and lacks some. The sample contains approximately 110,000 clones, approximately 90% of which appear only once. Sequences were derived from CD4+ or CD8+ T cells sorted from blood, sampled in a trial of the OX40 agonist ivuxolimab. All receptors come from an adult with an advanced solid tumor such as melanoma, head and neck, liver or kidney cancer.

The V gene is TRBV9, the J gene TRBJ2-7, with TRBD1 as a possible D gene (5 bases). V lost 4 bases and J lost 0, with 11 bases in between. This CDR3 is built from 14 residues. Germline V lookup: CDR1 SGDLS, CDR2 YYNGEE. CDR3: CASSPTAYSYEQYF. CDR3 nucleotides: TGTGCCAGCAGCCCGACAGCCTACTCCTACGAGCAGTACTTC.

The rearrangement links TRBV2 to TRBJ1-3; D is possibly TRBD1 (6 bases). With 4 bases removed from V and 0 bases from J, the gap between germline ends came to 13 bases. The CDR3 is 16 residues long. CDR1 and CDR2 (germline): SNHLY, FYNNEI. CDR3 protein: CASSGQVQISGNTIYF. As DNA, the CDR3 is TGTGCCAGCAGTGGACAGGTTCAGATCTCTGGAAACACCATATATTTT.

CDR3 sequence: CASSVSDYGYTF. For the CDR3, the DNA is TGTGCCAGCAGTGTTTCGGACTATGGCTACACCTTC. This chain uses TRBV2 with TRBJ1-2; the D is unclear. Germline values: CDR1 SNHLY, CDR2 FYNNEI. With 4 bases removed from V and 3 bases from J, the gap between germline ends came to 6 bases. The CDR3 spans 12 residues.

This clone was counted between two and nine times. CDR3 loop: CASSIDQGLSGNTIYF. The CDR3 DNA reads as TGTGCCAGTAGTATAGATCAAGGGTTATCTGGAAACACCATATATTTT. The rearrangement joins TRBV19 to TRBJ1-3; D not certain. Trimming stripped 0 bases from V and 1 base from J, with 10 bases between. The CDR3 has 16 amino acids. Germline lookup yields CDR1 LNHDA and CDR2 SQIVND (reference sequence).

This chain joins TRBV27 and TRBJ2-5; 9 bases line up with TRBD2. This CDR3 region has 14 residues. Germline V CDR1 and CDR2: MNHEY, SMNVEV (reference sequence). V lost 6 bases, J lost 6 bases, and 8 bases stayed unmatched. CDR3 in amino acids: CASSPAGGPKTQYF. CDR3 coding DNA: TGTGCCAGCAGCCCCGCGGGAGGGCCCAAGACCCAGTACTTC.

V is TRBV5-1 and J is TRBJ2-3; 7 bases agree with TRBD2. J was trimmed by 6 bases and V by 5 bases; bases with no gene match: 12. CDR1 is SGHRS and CDR2 is YFSETQ in the germline V gene. There are 15 residues in the CDR3. CDR3 sequence: CASSSSGGAGDTQYF. DNA for the CDR3: TGCGCCAGCAGTTCTAGCGGAGGTGCGGGGGATACGCAGTATTTT.

J is TRBJ1-1 and V is TRBV5-1; possible D gene TRBD1, 6 bases. CDR1 and CDR2 from the germline V gene are SGHRS and YFSETQ. This CDR3 is built from 20 residues. V lost 2 bases and J lost 4, with 30 bases in between. CDR3 sequence reads: CASSFFPAGMAGDTRTEAFF. The CDR3 bases are TGCGCCAGCAGCTTTTTTCCAGCGGGGATGGCAGGGGATACTCGCACTGAAGCTTTCTTT.

The CDR3 loop is CASSLPGTGGFGYTF. CDR3 DNA sequence: TGTGCCAGCAGCTTACCGGGGACAGGGGGCTTTGGCTACACCTTC. The V call is TRBV7-3, the J call TRBJ1-2, with TRBD1 matching over 12 bases. Germline CDR1 and CDR2: SGHTA and FQGTGA. The V segment lost 2 bases and the J segment 7 bases; nucleotides outside the gene matches: 5. This CDR3 spans 15 amino acids.

The chain uses TRBV5-1 and TRBJ2-2, with a tentative D call TRBD2 (6 bases). Germline V gene sequence: CDR1 SGHRS, CDR2 YFSETQ. The V end was cut by 0 bases, the J end by 2 bases, with 11 bases between. The CDR3 runs to 16 residues. The CDR3: CASSLGGGINTGELFF. CDR3 nucleotide sequence: TGCGCCAGCAGCTTGGGTGGCGGGATAAACACCGGGGAGCTGTTTTTT. Full variable domain (missing parts from reference TRBV5-1 and TRBJ2-2): KAGVTQTPRYLIKTRGQQVTLSCSPISGHRSVSWYQQTPGQGLQFLFEYFSETQRNKGNFPGRFSGRQFSNSRSEMNVSTLELGDSALYLCASSLGGGINTGELFFGEGSRLTVL.

The gene calls are TRBV13 and TRBJ1-1; no reliable D call. CDR1 is PRHDT and CDR2 is FYEKMQ in the germline V gene (reference sequence). The CDR3 has 14 residues. V was clipped by 3 bases and J by 1 base, with 9 bases between them. For the CDR3, the DNA is TGTGCCAGCAGCTTGGGCCACACGAACACTGAAGCTTTCTTT. It codes for CASSLGHTNTEAFF.

This clone has just one count. The chain recombines TRBV11-2 with TRBJ2-2, with 8 bases fitting TRBD2. The CDR3 contains 19 residues. Germline-derived CDR1 and CDR2 are SGHAT and FQNNGV. The trim removed 7 bases at V and 0 bases at J, leaving 16 bases unmatched. Here the CDR3 DNA reads TGTGCCAGCACCAAATCGTCGGGGCGGGGGGCGCCGAACACCGGGGAGCTGTTTTTT. Residues: CASTKSSGRGAPNTGELFF.

This clone was counted once. The chain has TRBV7-3 and TRBJ2-5; 7 bases align to TRBD1. V shed 3 bases, J shed 5 bases, and the junction held 9 bases outside the gene matches. Germline V gene data show CDR1 as SGHTA and CDR2 as FQGTGA. The CDR3 runs 15 residues. The CDR3, as DNA: TGTGCCAGCAGCTTGACCGGGACAGCTGGCGAGACCCAGTACTTC. It translates to CASSLTGTAGETQYF.

The chain recombines TRBV9 with TRBJ2-5; 8 positions match TRBD2. The V gene end was trimmed by 0 bases and the J gene end by 7 bases; junction bases not matched to a gene: 2. The CDR3 consists of 13 residues. CDR1 and CDR2 (germline): SGDLS, YYNGEE. The CDR3 DNA follows: TGTGCCAGCAGCGTAGTTCGGGAGGGGACCCAGTACTTC. The encoded protein is CASSVVREGTQYF.

The J gene is TRBJ2-2, the V gene TRBV7-2, with D maybe TRBD2 (5 bases). The CDR3 extends over 14 amino acids. Germline assignment: CDR1 SGHTA and CDR2 FQGNSA. Trimming took 2 bases from V and 5 from J, leaving 9 bases between them. The CDR3 here is CASSLRRGTGELFF. The CDR3 coding sequence is TGTGCCAGCAGCTTACGTCGCGGGACCGGGGAGCTGTTTTTT.

The genes are TRBV5-1 and TRBJ2-5; D may correspond to TRBD1 or TRBD2 (7 bases each). Germline CDR1 SGHRS, CDR2 YFSETQ. The V and J ends lost 4 bases and 2 bases respectively, with 12 bases between them. The CDR3 is 14 residues long. CDR3 loop: CASSPGGGQETQYF. The CDR3 coding sequence is TGCGCCAGCAGCCCAGGGGGAGGGCAAGAGACCCAGTACTTC.

The chain has TRBV7-2 and TRBJ2-1; 8 bases fit TRBD2. V trimming: 5 bases; J trimming: 5 bases; junction bases outside the gene matches: 8. CDR1 is SGHTA and CDR2 is FQGNSA in the germline V gene. The CDR3 runs to 15 residues. For the CDR3, the DNA is TGTGCCAGCAGCATCAGCGGGAGTGGAAACAATGAGCAGTTCTTC. Translated, it gives CASSISGSGNNEQFF.

The CDR3 coding sequence is TGTGCCTGGGCTGACAGTGTCTACGAGCAGTACTTC. Protein product: CAWADSVYEQYF. This chain links TRBV30 with TRBJ2-7; possibly TRBD1 for D (5 bases). Trimming cost V 5 bases and J 3 bases, with 11 bases left between them. Looked up from germline, CDR1 is GTSNPN and CDR2 is SVGIG (reference sequence). The CDR3 length is 12 residues.

V usage is TRBV7-9 and J usage is TRBJ2-3; 7 nucleotides line up with TRBD2. Germline CDR1 is SEHNR and CDR2 is FQNEAQ (reference sequence). The CDR3 length is 15 residues. V lost 5 bases, J lost 0 bases, and 5 bases stayed unmatched. The CDR3 DNA reads as TGTGCCAGCAGCCTGGGACTACCGAGCACAGATACGCAGTATTTT. Its translation is CASSLGLPSTDTQYF. Supplemented by reference TRBV7-9 and TRBJ2-3, the full variable domain reads DTGVSQNPRHKITKRGQNVTFRCDPISEHNRLYWYRQTLGQGPEFLTYFQNEAQLEKSRLLSDRFSAERPKGSFSTLEIQRTEQGDSAMYLCASSLGLPSTDTQYFGPGTRLTVL.

This clone has a single count. This chain connects TRBV19 to TRBJ2-1, with 9 bases matching TRBD1. J was trimmed by 3 bases and V by 5 bases; bases with no gene match: 8. Germline CDR1 LNHDA, CDR2 SQIVND (reference sequence). The CDR3 spans 16 residues. CDR3 residues: CASSATGTGHYNEQFF. The CDR3 DNA reads as TGTGCCAGTAGTGCGACCGGGACAGGGCACTACAATGAGCAGTTCTTC.

Only one count was recorded for this clone. J is TRBJ2-7 and V is TRBV10-3, with 8 bases matching TRBD1. CDR3 size: 13 residues. Trimming took 10 bases from V and 0 from J; bases not matched to a gene: 5. Germline CDR1 and CDR2: ENHRY and SYGVKD. In DNA form, the CDR3 reads TGTGCCACTCGGACAGGGTCCTCCTACGAGCAGTACTTC. This codes for CATRTGSSYEQYF.

This clone was seen once. The chain recombines TRBV19 with TRBJ1-5; tentative D call: TRBD1 (5 bases). Deletions cut 5 bases from V and 4 bases from J, with 15 bases between. Per the germline V gene, CDR1 is LNHDA and CDR2 is SQIVND (reference sequence). The CDR3 spans 15 residues. CDR3 nucleotides: TGTGCCAGTAGTCTTCTGGCAGGGCAAAATCAGCCCCAGCATTTT. It encodes CASSLLAGQNQPQHF.

The V call is TRBV5-1, the J call TRBJ1-4, with 7 bases matching TRBD1. Germline V gene sequence: CDR1 SGHRS, CDR2 YFSETQ. The CDR3 totals 15 residues. The trim removed 4 bases at V and 6 bases at J, leaving 9 bases unmatched. The CDR3 loop reads CASSLETGSHEKLFF. CDR3 DNA: TGCGCCAGCAGCCTCGAGACAGGGTCGCATGAAAAACTGTTTTTT.

This clone turned up a few times. The CDR3 spells CASRLMGNTGELFF. The CDR3 DNA reads TGTGCCAGCCGTCTCATGGGCAACACCGGGGAGCTGTTTTTT. The chain employs TRBV11-3 and TRBJ2-2; D unclear. The CDR3 length is 14 residues. Germline values: CDR1 SGHNT, CDR2 YENEEA. Trimming removed 8 bases from V and 2 bases from J, with 12 bases in between.

The chain links TRBV19 to TRBJ2-3; D gene ambiguous. CDR3 length equals 13 residues. Germline CDR1 LNHDA, CDR2 SQIVND (reference sequence). The V end was cut by 4 bases, the J end by 0 bases, with 5 bases between. CDR3 in DNA: TGTGCCAGTAGTACTCCTAGCACAGATACGCAGTATTTT. This encodes CASSTPSTDTQYF. Complete variable domain (other parts from reference TRBV19 and TRBJ2-3): DGGITQSPKYLFRKEGQNVTLSCEQNLNHDAMYWYRQDPGQGLRLIYYSQIVNDFQKGDIAEGYSVSREKKESFPLTVTSAQKNPTAFYLCASSTPSTDTQYFGPGTRLTVL.